The rows below give T cell receptor beta chains drawn from one sample of a study of blood T cell repertoires in COVID-19. The repertoire was sequenced with immunoSEQ multiplex PCR; TCRdb's copy has only in-frame clones and lacks some. The sample lists over 200,000 clones, approximately 89% seen once, with about 4% in the top ten. Material for sequencing was PBMCs or T cells enriched from blood (not recorded which). The receptors were sampled from a woman in her twenties or thirties who had been exposed to COVID-19. CDR3s include the opening cysteine and the closing phenylalanine or tryptophan. Only some rows state a clone size, as once, few, many or a class for expanded clones.

j_gene	abundance	v_gene	CDR3aa
TRBJ2-7	-	TRBV20-1	CSASVRGHYEQYF
TRBJ2-1	-	TRBV28	CASSLLRLAGGAYNEQFF
TRBJ2-7	-	TRBV7-8	CASSLVHRVVASEQYF
TRBJ2-1	once	TRBV2	CASSVERLKNEQFF
TRBJ2-7	-	TRBV5-1	CASSLDGLPYEQYF
TRBJ2-1	-	TRBV6-5	CASIENEQFF
TRBJ1-1	-	TRBV20-1	CSVEQNTEAFF
TRBJ1-6	-	TRBV5-1	CASSSGDDNSPLHF
TRBJ1-1	-	TRBV28	CASSLGGKNTEAFF
TRBJ1-2	-	TRBV9	CASSVDQANPTHNYGYTF
TRBJ2-6	-	TRBV10-3	CAISVTASGANVLTF
TRBJ2-3	-	TRBV4-2	CASSQEVDTTFTDTQYF
TRBJ1-1	-	TRBV4-1	CASSQKAGGFMNTEAFF
TRBJ1-2	-	TRBV7-9	CASSSRGTADYGYTF
TRBJ2-3	-	TRBV30	CAGQLGVTSTDTQYF
TRBJ2-2	-	TRBV5-5	CASSLLAGNTGELFF
TRBJ1-1	-	TRBV2	CASKPGGTEAFF
TRBJ2-5	-	TRBV4-1	CASSQGNEGWETQYF
TRBJ2-2	-	TRBV24-1	CATSLGSTNTGELFF
TRBJ2-1	-	TRBV29-1	CSAGGGGNEQFF
TRBJ2-7	few	TRBV5-1	CASRPGQGQFEQYF
TRBJ2-7	once	TRBV28	CASSDSTGIEQYF
TRBJ2-1	-	TRBV25-1	CASSEYIGTGGNEQFF
TRBJ1-2	once	TRBV24-1	CATSGSGLGYTF
TRBJ2-1	-	TRBV7-2	CASSYRQGGYNEQFF
TRBJ2-2	-	TRBV7-9	CASSSGGLHREGTGELFF
TRBJ1-5	-	TRBV6-4	CASSGTYSNQPQHF